The source of this T cell receptor beta chain is a study of blood T cells in healthy people across ages. Primed by a sample-barcoded 5' primer and a J-beta primer mix, a second PCR proceeded for roughly 6 to 12 cycles. Each cDNA molecule carried a tag from a template-switch adaptor that contained 12 random nucleotides. TCRdb re-analysed the 5' RACE reads in MiXCR, keeping a single row per CDR3 protein. This sample has hundreds of thousands of distinct CDR3 sequences, with around 62% found just once. Donors were healthy Caucasian individuals from Russia aged about 6 to 90. Every donor gave ten milliliters of peripheral blood. The V gene's germline CDR1 is MNHNS and CDR2 SASEGT. The CDR3 spans 17 residues. J gave up 4 bases and V 3 bases, and 9 bases lay outside the gene matches. This clonotype has more than one count but fewer than ten.

This chain connects TRBV6-1 to TRBJ1-2; the match to TRBD1 covers 12 bases. The sequenced material came from blood. This receptor was identified in a man aged 25 to 40 in good health. The CDR3 coding sequence is TGTGCCAGCAGTGATGGGACAGGGGGCGGCCGGGTCTATGGCTACACCTTC. It translates to CASSDGTGGGRVYGYTF.